These T cell receptor beta chains were read from a single sample in a study of blood T cell repertoires in COVID-19. Produced via immunoSEQ multiplex PCR; TCRdb's table is partial and in-frame only. The data hold about 320,000 clones, with roughly 90% observed a single time. Sequencing input: PBMCs or T cells enriched from blood (not recorded which). These TCRs come from a woman in her late teens or twenties who had recovered from COVID-19. Each CDR3 is given with its conserved first and last residue. Each record gives: clone size, D gene, V gene, J gene, CDR3 protein, CDR3 DNA. The D gene is left open where the match is weak. The listing skips clone size in some rows; elsewhere it reads once, few, many or a size class.

clone size: few
D gene: .
V gene: TRBV5-4
J gene: TRBJ2-7
CDR3 protein: CASSDPAGAPNEQYF
CDR3 DNA: TGTGCCAGCAGCGACCCCGCGGGGGCCCCGAATGAGCAGTACTTC

clone size: .
D gene: TRBD2
V gene: TRBV25-1
J gene: TRBJ2-5
CDR3 protein: CASSETSGGKETQYF
CDR3 DNA: TGTGCCAGCAGTGAGACTAGCGGGGGTAAAGAGACCCAGTACTTC

clone size: few
D gene: TRBD2
V gene: TRBV27
J gene: TRBJ2-1
CDR3 protein: CASRRGAGERFF
CDR3 DNA: TGTGCCAGCAGGCGTGGAGCGGGGGAGAGATTCTTC

clone size: .
D gene: TRBD2
V gene: TRBV12-5
J gene: TRBJ2-3
CDR3 protein: CASGLSTLAGTPRDTQYF
CDR3 DNA: TGTGCTAGTGGTTTGTCCACACTAGCGGGGACGCCGCGGGATACGCAGTATTTT

clone size: .
D gene: .
V gene: TRBV13
J gene: TRBJ1-1
CDR3 protein: CATPVGTEAFF
CDR3 DNA: TGTGCCACCCCGGTTGGCACTGAAGCTTTCTTT

clone size: .
D gene: .
V gene: TRBV20-1
J gene: TRBJ1-1
CDR3 protein: CSASSAGFTNTEAFF
CDR3 DNA: TGCAGTGCTAGTTCTGCGGGGTTCACGAACACTGAAGCTTTCTTT

clone size: .
D gene: .
V gene: TRBV10-1
J gene: TRBJ1-1
CDR3 protein: CASSVRGECTEAFF
CDR3 DNA: TGCGCCAGCAGTGTCCGGGGAGAATGTACTGAAGCTTTCTTT

clone size: .
D gene: .
V gene: TRBV28
J gene: TRBJ1-5
CDR3 protein: CASSSHDGNHQPQHF
CDR3 DNA: TGTGCCAGCAGTTCTCACGACGGGAACCATCAGCCCCAGCATTTT

clone size: .
D gene: TRBD1
V gene: TRBV4-2
J gene: TRBJ2-1
CDR3 protein: CASSPSTRGRRSEQFF
CDR3 DNA: TGTGCCAGCAGCCCATCTACGAGGGGGCGCAGGTCTGAGCAGTTCTTC

clone size: .
D gene: .
V gene: TRBV5-4
J gene: TRBJ1-3
CDR3 protein: CASSLDSLSGNTIYF
CDR3 DNA: TGTGCCAGCAGCTTAGACAGTTTATCGGGAAACACCATATATTTT

clone size: .
D gene: .
V gene: TRBV6-4
J gene: TRBJ2-2
CDR3 protein: CASSDSPGANTGELFF
CDR3 DNA: TGTGCCAGCAGTGACTCCCCGGGGGCGAACACCGGGGAGCTGTTTTTT